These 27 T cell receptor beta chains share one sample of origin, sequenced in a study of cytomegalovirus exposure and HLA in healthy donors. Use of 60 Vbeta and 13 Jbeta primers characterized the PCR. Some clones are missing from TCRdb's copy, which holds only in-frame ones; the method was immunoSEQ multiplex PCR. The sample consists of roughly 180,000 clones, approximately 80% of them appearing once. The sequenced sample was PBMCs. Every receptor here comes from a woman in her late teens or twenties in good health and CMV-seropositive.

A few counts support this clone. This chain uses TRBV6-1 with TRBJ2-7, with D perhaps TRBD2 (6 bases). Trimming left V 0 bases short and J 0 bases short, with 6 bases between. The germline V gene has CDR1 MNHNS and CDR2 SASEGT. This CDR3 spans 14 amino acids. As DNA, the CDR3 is TGTGCCAGCAGTGAAGCGGAGGGCTCCTACGAGCAGTACTTC. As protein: CASSEAEGSYEQYF.

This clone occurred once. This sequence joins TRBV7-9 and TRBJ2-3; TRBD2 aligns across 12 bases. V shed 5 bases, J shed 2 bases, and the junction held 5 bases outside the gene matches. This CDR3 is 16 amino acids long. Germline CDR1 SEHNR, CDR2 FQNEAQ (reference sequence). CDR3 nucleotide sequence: TGTGCCAGCAGCCGGCTAGCGGGGGGGTTCACAGATACGCAGTATTTT. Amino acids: CASSRLAGGFTDTQYF.

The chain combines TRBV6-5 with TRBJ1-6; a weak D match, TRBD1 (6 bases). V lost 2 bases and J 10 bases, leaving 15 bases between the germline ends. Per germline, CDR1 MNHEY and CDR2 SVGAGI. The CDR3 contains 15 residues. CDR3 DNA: TGTGCCAGCAGTTACACAGGGACATTGGGATCACCCCTCCACTTT. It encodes CASSYTGTLGSPLHF.

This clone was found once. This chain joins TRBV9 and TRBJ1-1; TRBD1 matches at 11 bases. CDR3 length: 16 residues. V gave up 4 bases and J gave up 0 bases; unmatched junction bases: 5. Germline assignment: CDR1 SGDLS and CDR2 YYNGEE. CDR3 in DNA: TGTGCCAGCAGCCTTGGGACAGGGGGGTTGAACACTGAAGCTTTCTTT. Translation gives CASSLGTGGLNTEAFF.

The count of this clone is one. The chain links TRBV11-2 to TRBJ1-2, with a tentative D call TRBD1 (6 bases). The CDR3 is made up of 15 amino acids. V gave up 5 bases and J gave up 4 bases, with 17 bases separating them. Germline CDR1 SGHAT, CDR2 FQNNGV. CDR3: CASSESPGQLYGYTF. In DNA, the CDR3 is TGTGCCAGCAGCGAGTCCCCCGGACAGCTCTATGGCTACACCTTC.

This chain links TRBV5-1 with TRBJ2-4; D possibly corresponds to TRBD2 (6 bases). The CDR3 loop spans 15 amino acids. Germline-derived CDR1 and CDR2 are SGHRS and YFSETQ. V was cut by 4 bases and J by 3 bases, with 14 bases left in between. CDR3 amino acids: CASSGGMNSKNIQYF. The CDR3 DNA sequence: TGCGCCAGCAGCGGAGGGATGAACAGCAAAAACATTCAGTACTTC.

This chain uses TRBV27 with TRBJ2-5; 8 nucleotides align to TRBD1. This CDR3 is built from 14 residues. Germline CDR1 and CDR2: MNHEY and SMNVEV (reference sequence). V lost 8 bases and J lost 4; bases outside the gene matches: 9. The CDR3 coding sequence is TGTGCCAGCTCACTTGGGACAGGAGGAGAGACCCAGTACTTC. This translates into CASSLGTGGETQYF.

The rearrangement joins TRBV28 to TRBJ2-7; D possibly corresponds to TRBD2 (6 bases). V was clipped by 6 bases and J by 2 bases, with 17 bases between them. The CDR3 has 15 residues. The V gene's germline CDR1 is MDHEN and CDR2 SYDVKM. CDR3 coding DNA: TGTGCCAGCAGCCCCCCGCGGGGTCGTCCCTACGAGCAGTACTTC. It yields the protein CASSPPRGRPYEQYF.

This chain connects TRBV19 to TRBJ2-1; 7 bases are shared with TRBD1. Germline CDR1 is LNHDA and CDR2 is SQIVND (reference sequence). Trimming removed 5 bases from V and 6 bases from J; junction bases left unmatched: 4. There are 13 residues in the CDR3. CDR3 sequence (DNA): TGTGCCAGTAGTCTTGGGACAGCCAATGAGCAGTTCTTC. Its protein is CASSLGTANEQFF.

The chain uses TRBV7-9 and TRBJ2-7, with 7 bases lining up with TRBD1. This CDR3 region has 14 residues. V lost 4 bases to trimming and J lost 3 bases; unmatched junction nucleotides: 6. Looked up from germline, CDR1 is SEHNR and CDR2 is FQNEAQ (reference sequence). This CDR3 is CASSYLGTDYEQYF. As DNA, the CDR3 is TGTGCCAGCAGCTATCTGGGGACAGACTACGAGCAGTACTTC. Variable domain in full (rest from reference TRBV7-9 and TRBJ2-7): DTGVSQNPRHKITKRGQNVTFRCDPISEHNRLYWYRQTLGQGPEFLTYFQNEAQLEKSRLLSDRFSAERPKGSFSTLEIQRTEQGDSAMYLCASSYLGTDYEQYFGPGTRLTVT.

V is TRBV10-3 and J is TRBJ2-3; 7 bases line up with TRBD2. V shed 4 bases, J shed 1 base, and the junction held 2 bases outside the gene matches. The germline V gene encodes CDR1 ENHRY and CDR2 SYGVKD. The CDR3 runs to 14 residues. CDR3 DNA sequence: TGTGCCATCAGTGGGACTAGAGGCACAGATACGCAGTATTTT. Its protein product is CAISGTRGTDTQYF.

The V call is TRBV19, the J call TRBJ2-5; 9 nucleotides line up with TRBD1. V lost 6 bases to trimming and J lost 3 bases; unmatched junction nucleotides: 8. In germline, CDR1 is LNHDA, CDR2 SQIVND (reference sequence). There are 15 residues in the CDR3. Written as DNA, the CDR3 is TGTGCCAGTAGAGAGACAGGGGGGGGAGAAGAGACCCAGTACTTC. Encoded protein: CASRETGGGEETQYF.

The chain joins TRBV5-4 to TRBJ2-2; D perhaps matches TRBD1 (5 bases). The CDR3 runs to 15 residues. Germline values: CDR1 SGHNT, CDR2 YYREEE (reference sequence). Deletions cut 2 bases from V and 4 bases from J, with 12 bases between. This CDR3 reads CASSLARAVTGELFF. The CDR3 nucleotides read TGTGCCAGCAGCTTAGCCAGGGCGGTCACCGGGGAGCTGTTTTTT.

CDR3 protein: CARGGPTTYNEQFF. DNA for the CDR3: TGTGCCAGGGGCGGCCCGACTACATACAATGAGCAGTTCTTC. The chain employs TRBV19 and TRBJ2-1, with D possibly matching TRBD2 (5 bases). The germline CDR1 and CDR2 sequences are LNHDA and SQIVND (reference sequence). This CDR3 contains 14 residues. V was clipped by 9 bases and J by 4 bases, with 16 bases between them.

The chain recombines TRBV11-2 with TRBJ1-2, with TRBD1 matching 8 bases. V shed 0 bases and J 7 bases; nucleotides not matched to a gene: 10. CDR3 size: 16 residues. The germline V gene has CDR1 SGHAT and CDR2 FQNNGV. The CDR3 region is CASSLDLDRVYAGYTF. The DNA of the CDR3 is TGTGCCAGCAGCTTAGACCTGGACAGGGTCTATGCTGGCTACACCTTC.

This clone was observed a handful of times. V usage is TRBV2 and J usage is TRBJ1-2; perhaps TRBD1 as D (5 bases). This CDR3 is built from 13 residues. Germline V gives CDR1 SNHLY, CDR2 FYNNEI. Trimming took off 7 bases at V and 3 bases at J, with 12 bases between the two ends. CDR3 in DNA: TGTGCCAGCACCTTGACAGAATACTATGGCTACACCTTC. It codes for CASTLTEYYGYTF.

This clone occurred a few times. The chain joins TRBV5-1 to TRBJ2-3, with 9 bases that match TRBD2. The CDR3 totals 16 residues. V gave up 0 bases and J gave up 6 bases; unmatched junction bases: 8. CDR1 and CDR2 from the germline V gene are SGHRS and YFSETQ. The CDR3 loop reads CASSLGGGGAADTQYF. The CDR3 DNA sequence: TGCGCCAGCAGCTTGGGGGGCGGGGGGGCCGCGGATACGCAGTATTTT.

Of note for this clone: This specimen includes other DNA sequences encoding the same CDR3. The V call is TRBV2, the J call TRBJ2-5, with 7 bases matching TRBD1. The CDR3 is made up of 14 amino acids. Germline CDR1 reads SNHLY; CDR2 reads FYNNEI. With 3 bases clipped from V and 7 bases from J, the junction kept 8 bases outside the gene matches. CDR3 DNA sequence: TGTGCCAGCAGTGAGGGGGACAGAATGGCGACCCAGTACTTC. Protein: CASSEGDRMATQYF.

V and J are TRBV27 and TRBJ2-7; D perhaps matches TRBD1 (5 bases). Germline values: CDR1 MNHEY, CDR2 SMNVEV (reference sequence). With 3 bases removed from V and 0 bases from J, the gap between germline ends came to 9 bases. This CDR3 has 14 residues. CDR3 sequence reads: CASSLARDSYEQYF. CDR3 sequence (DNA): TGTGCCAGCAGTTTGGCCAGGGACTCCTACGAGCAGTACTTC.

CDR3 in amino acids: CASSQAIAGNSGANVLTF. Here the CDR3 DNA reads TGCGCCAGCAGCCAAGCTATAGCAGGGAACTCTGGGGCCAACGTCCTGACTTTC. The rearrangement joins TRBV4-1 to TRBJ2-6, with a possible D match to TRBD1 (5 bases). The ends were cut back, 1 base at V and 0 bases at J, with 13 bases in the middle. The CDR3 has 18 residues. Per germline, CDR1 MGHRA and CDR2 YSYEKL.

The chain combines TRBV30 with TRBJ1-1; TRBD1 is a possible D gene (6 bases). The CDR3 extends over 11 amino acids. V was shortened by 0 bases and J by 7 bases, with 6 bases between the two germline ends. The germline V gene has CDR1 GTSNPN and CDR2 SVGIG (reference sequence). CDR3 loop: CAWSVQGEAFF. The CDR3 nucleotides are TGTGCCTGGAGTGTACAGGGTGAAGCTTTCTTT.

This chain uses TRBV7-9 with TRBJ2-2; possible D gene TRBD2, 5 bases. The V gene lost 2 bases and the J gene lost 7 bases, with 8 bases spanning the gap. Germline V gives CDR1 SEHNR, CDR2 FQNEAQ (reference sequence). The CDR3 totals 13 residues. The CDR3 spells CASSLWGDGELFF. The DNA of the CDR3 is TGTGCCAGCAGCTTATGGGGAGACGGGGAGCTGTTTTTT.

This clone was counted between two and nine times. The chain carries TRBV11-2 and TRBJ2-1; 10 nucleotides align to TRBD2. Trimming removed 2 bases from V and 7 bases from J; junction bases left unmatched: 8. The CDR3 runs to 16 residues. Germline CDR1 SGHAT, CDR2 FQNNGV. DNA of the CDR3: TGTGCCAGCAGCTTACGAGGGACTAGCGTAATTAATGAGCAGTTCTTC. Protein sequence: CASSLRGTSVINEQFF. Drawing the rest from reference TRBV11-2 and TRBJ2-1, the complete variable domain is EAGVAQSPRYKIIEKRQSVAFWCNPISGHATLYWYQQILGQGPKLLIQFQNNGVVDDSQLPKDRFSAERLKGVDSTLKIQPAKLEDSAVYLCASSLRGTSVINEQFFGPGTRLTVL.

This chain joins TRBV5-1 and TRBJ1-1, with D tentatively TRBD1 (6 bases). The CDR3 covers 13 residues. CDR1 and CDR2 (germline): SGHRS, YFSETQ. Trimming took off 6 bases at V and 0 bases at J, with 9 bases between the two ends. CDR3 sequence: CASMDSLNTEAFF. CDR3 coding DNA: TGCGCCAGCATGGACAGCCTGAACACTGAAGCTTTCTTT.

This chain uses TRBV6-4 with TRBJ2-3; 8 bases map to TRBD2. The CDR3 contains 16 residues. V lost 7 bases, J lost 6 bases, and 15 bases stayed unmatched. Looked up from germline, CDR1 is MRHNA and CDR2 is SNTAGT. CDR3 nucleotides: TGTGCCAGCACCGCCCGAGCGGGGGACGTGGTTGATACGCAGTATTTT. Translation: CASTARAGDVVDTQYF.

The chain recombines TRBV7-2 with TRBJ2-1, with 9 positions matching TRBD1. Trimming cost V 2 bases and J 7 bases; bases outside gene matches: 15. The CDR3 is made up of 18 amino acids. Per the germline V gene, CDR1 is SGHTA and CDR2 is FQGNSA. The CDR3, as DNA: TGTGCCAGCAGCTTATTGGTCTTGCGGGACAGGGTTCGTAATGAGCAGTTCTTC. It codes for CASSLLVLRDRVRNEQFF.

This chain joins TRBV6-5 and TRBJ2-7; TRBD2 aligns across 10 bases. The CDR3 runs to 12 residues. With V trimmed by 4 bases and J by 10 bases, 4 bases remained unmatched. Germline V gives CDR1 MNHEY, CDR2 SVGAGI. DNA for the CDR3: TGTGCCAGCAGTTCGACTAGCGGGCGACAGTACTTC. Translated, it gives CASSSTSGRQYF.